These 3 T cell receptor beta chains came from one sample sequenced in a study of blood T cell repertoires in COVID-19. Sequencing was performed with immunoSEQ multiplex PCR; in TCRdb, only in-frame clones are kept and a portion is missing. The profile shows around 300,000 clones, roughly nine tenths of them singletons. The specimen was PBMCs or T cells enriched from blood (not recorded which). The receptors stem from a woman aged 40 to 50 who had recovered from COVID-19.

The chain couples TRBV5-4 to TRBJ2-1, with D maybe TRBD2 (7 bases). Germline V lookup: CDR1 SGHNT, CDR2 YYREEE (reference sequence). Trimming left V 4 bases short and J 6 bases short, with 20 bases between. The CDR3 is made up of 16 amino acids. The CDR3 DNA reads as TGTGCCAGCAGCCGAGCCTCGGGGGCGGGGGCCAATGAGCAGTTCTTC. Amino acid sequence: CASSRASGAGANEQFF.

As to this clone: The same CDR3 arises from other DNA sequences in this sample as well. The rearrangement links TRBV9 to TRBJ1-1; D is undetermined. The V gene lost 7 bases and the J gene lost 6 bases, with 16 bases spanning the gap. CDR1 SGDLS and CDR2 YYNGEE come from the germline V gene. This CDR3 has 13 amino acids. CDR3 amino acids: CASSPRAISEAFF. The CDR3 DNA is TGTGCCAGCTCGCCGAGGGCGATTTCTGAAGCTTTCTTT.

With respect to this clone: Its ends do not fully match the called genes, so a read error is possible. V usage is TRBV5-1 and J usage is TRBJ2-5; possibly TRBD2 for D (6 bases). Germline CDR1 SGHRS, CDR2 YFSETQ. This CDR3 has 14 amino acids. DNA for the CDR3: TGCGCCAGCAGCTCGAACACTGCCGGGACTTCAAGTAACTTC. Encoded protein: CASSSNTAGTSSNF.